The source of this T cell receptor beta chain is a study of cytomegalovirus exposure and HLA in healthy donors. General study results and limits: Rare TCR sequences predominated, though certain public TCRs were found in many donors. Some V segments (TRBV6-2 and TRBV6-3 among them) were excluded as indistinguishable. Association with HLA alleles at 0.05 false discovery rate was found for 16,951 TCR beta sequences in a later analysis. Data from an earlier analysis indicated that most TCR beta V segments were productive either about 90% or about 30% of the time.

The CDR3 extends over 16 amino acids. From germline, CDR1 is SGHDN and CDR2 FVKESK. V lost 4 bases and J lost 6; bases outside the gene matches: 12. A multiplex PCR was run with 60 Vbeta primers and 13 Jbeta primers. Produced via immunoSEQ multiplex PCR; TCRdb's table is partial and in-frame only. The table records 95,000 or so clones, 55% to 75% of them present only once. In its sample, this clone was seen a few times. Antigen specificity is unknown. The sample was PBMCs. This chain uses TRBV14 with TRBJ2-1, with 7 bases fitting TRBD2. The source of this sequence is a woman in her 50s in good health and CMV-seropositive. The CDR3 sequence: CASSPMAREGLNEQFF. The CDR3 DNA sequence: TGTGCCAGCAGCCCCATGGCCAGGGAGGGCCTCAATGAGCAGTTCTTC.